Listed below are T cell receptor beta chains from one sample, sequenced in a study of ipilimumab plus nivolumab after autologous stem cell transplantation. Assay used: immunoSEQ multiplex PCR; TCRdb lists only in-frame clones, some missing. The repertoire includes tens of thousands of clones, about 86% of them detected once, and 5.2% sits in the top ten. Sample: PBMCs, taken in a trial of ipilimumab plus nivolumab as post-transplant consolidation. The receptors derive from a male donor with diffuse large B-cell lymphoma. The CDR3 runs from the conserved cysteine through the conserved F or W. Each record gives: J gene, clone size, V gene, D gene, CDR3 protein, CDR3 DNA. The D gene is left open where the match is weak. Expanded clones are given a class, and other clones once, few, many or no size at all.

>TRBJ2-7|-|TRBV19|-
CASSTGQVYEQYF
TGTGCCAGTAGTACGGGACAAGTCTACGAGCAGTACTTC
>TRBJ2-7|-|TRBV7-8|TRBD2
CASSRRLAEISYEQYF
TGTGCCAGCAGCCGCCGGCTAGCGGAAATCTCCTACGAGCAGTACTTC
>TRBJ1-2|-|TRBV7-2|TRBD1
CASTLSSGGHYGYTF
TGTGCCAGCACCCTGAGTTCAGGGGGCCACTATGGCTACACCTTC
>TRBJ2-7|-|TRBV5-1|TRBD1
CASSLAPPTGEWINEQYF
TGCGCCAGCAGCTTGGCCCCTCCTACAGGGGAATGGATCAACGAGCAGTACTTC
>TRBJ2-5|-|TRBV6-5|-
CASSYGTGRGRETQYF
TGTGCCAGCAGTTACGGAACGGGGAGGGGGCGAGAGACCCAGTACTTC
>TRBJ2-1|once|TRBV5-1|TRBD2
CASSPSGGASYEQFF
TGCGCCAGCAGCCCGAGCGGGGGGGCCTCTTATGAGCAGTTCTTC
>TRBJ1-4|-|TRBV7-9|TRBD1
CASSAWTGPNEKLFF
TGTGCCAGCAGCGCCTGGACAGGGCCTAATGAAAAACTGTTTTTT
>TRBJ1-1|-|TRBV7-9|-
CASSLEGGGNTEAFF
TGTGCCAGCAGCTTAGAGGGGGGCGGGAACACTGAAGCTTTCTTT
>TRBJ2-3|-|TRBV28|-
CASCPAGALGDTQYF
TGTGCCAGCTGTCCCGCAGGTGCCCTGGGAGATACGCAGTATTTT
>TRBJ2-5|-|TRBV7-3|-
CASSFSGRQETQYF
TGTGCCAGCAGCTTCTCCGGACGCCAAGAGACCCAGTACTTC
>TRBJ1-1|-|TRBV18|TRBD1
CASSPQTGHTEAFF
TGTGCCAGCTCACCTCAGACAGGGCACACTGAAGCTTTCTTT
>TRBJ2-3|-|TRBV7-9|TRBD2
CASSPLAGDTDTQYF
TGTGCCAGCAGCCCCTTGGCGGGGGACACAGATACGCAGTATTTT
>TRBJ2-3|-|TRBV14|-
CASSQELGTDTQYF
TGTGCCAGCAGCCAAGAGCTGGGCACAGATACGCAGTATTTT
>TRBJ2-1|few|TRBV5-1|-
CATDRRYNEQFF
TGCGCCACTGACAGGCGGTACAATGAGCAGTTCTTC
>TRBJ2-3|-|TRBV13|TRBD1
CASSLDRGSTDTQYF
TGTGCCAGCAGCTTAGACAGGGGAAGCACAGATACGCAGTATTTT
>TRBJ1-2|once|TRBV2|-
CASNEANYGYTF
TGTGCCAGCAACGAAGCTAACTATGGCTACACCTTC
>TRBJ2-7|medium-sized|TRBV7-3|-
CASSLTSTGAREQYF
TGTGCCAGCAGCTTAACGAGCACAGGAGCCCGCGAGCAGTACTTC
>TRBJ2-7|-|TRBV7-8|-
CASSSPGSEQYF
TGTGCCAGCAGCTCCCCCGGAAGCGAGCAGTACTTC
>TRBJ2-7|once|TRBV29-1|-
CSARDTPHEQYF
TGCAGCGCGCGAGACACTCCCCACGAGCAGTACTTC
>TRBJ1-2|-|TRBV2|-
CASRFMGAGYGYTF
TGTGCCAGCAGATTTATGGGGGCAGGCTATGGCTACACCTTC
>TRBJ2-3|-|TRBV5-1|TRBD2
CASSLDSTSGGGSTDTQYF
TGCGCCAGCAGCTTGGATTCCACTAGCGGGGGTGGTAGCACAGATACGCAGTATTTT
>TRBJ2-2|-|TRBV9|-
CASSVDGTGELFF
TGTGCCAGCAGCGTAGACGGAACCGGGGAGCTGTTTTTT
>TRBJ1-3|once|TRBV7-2|TRBD1
CASSPQQGADTIYF
TGTGCCAGCAGCCCCCAACAGGGGGCGGACACCATATATTTT
>TRBJ2-7|-|TRBV6-1|-
CASSGGTEQYF
TGTGCCAGCAGTGGCGGGACCGAGCAGTACTTC
>TRBJ1-1|-|TRBV19|-
CATKALQDTEAFF
TGTGCCACCAAAGCGTTGCAGGACACTGAAGCTTTCTTT
>TRBJ1-2|-|TRBV6-5|-
CASSMRGIYGYTF
TGTGCCAGCAGTATGAGGGGGATCTATGGCTACACCTTC
>TRBJ1-1|-|TRBV20-1|-
CSASRTVEAFF
TGCAGTGCTAGCCGGACAGTTGAAGCTTTCTTT
>TRBJ2-3|-|TRBV15|TRBD2
CATSRDGRGLTDTQYF
TGTGCCACCAGCAGAGATGGGAGGGGTCTCACAGATACGCAGTATTTT
>TRBJ2-3|-|TRBV7-2|-
CASSLRPGDTDTQYF
TGTGCCAGCAGCTTACGGCCCGGGGACACAGATACGCAGTATTTT
>TRBJ1-6|few|TRBV7-9|TRBD1
CASSFYGQGDNSPLHF
TGTGCCAGCAGCTTCTACGGACAGGGAGATAATTCACCCCTCCACTTT
>TRBJ2-7|-|TRBV5-6|-
CASSSGRYWGEQYF
TGTGCCAGCAGCTCCGGACGATACTGGGGCGAGCAGTACTTC
>TRBJ1-1|-|TRBV27|TRBD1
CASRLKTGASTEAFF
TGTGCCAGCAGACTCAAGACAGGGGCGAGCACTGAAGCTTTCTTT
>TRBJ2-2|-|TRBV6-5|-
CASSYSGVGTGELFF
TGTGCCAGCAGTTACTCGGGGGTTGGTACCGGGGAGCTGTTTTTT
>TRBJ2-5|-|TRBV11-2|-
CASSLTRAQETQYF
TGTGCCAGCAGCTTGACAAGGGCGCAAGAGACCCAGTACTTC
>TRBJ1-4|-|TRBV14|-
CASSQDGRTSEKLFF
TGTGCCAGCAGCCAAGATGGACGGACCAGTGAAAAACTGTTTTTT
>TRBJ2-1|-|TRBV4-2|TRBD2
CASSTRSSGTSSDEQFF
TGTGCCAGCAGCACCCGTAGTTCCGGGACTAGCTCTGATGAGCAGTTCTTC
>TRBJ2-6|-|TRBV27|-
CASAASGANVLTF
TGTGCCAGCGCCGCTTCTGGGGCCAACGTCCTGACTTTC
>TRBJ1-4|-|TRBV2|-
CASKNEDGNEKLFF
TGTGCCAGCAAGAACGAAGACGGGAATGAAAAACTGTTTTTT
>TRBJ1-1|-|TRBV25-1|-
CASSSPRDTLNTEAFF
TGTGCCAGCAGTTCGCCCCGGGACACCTTGAACACTGAAGCTTTCTTT
>TRBJ2-3|-|TRBV11-2|TRBD1
CASSIRGGAVDTQYF
TGTGCCAGCAGCATCAGAGGGGGCGCAGTAGATACGCAGTATTTT
>TRBJ2-3|-|TRBV27|TRBD2
CASRLTSGGARTQYF
TGTGCCAGCAGACTGACTAGCGGGGGGGCCAGGACGCAGTATTTT
>TRBJ2-3|once|TRBV7-8|-
CASSTKRTDTQYF
TGTGCCAGCAGCACAAAACGCACAGATACGCAGTATTTT
>TRBJ2-5|-|TRBV11-2|TRBD2
CASNLPSGVETQYF
TGTGCCAGCAATTTACCTAGCGGGGTAGAGACCCAGTACTTC
>TRBJ1-2|-|TRBV5-5|TRBD1
CASSFTGTGEGYTF
TGTGCCAGCAGCTTCACCGGGACAGGGGAAGGCTACACCTTC
>TRBJ2-7|-|TRBV5-5|TRBD1
CASSLVVGGLGEQYF
TGTGCCAGCAGCTTGGTTGTAGGGGGCTTGGGCGAGCAGTACTTC
>TRBJ1-6|-|TRBV19|-
CASRGEAYNSPLHF
TGTGCCAGTAGGGGCGAAGCCTATAATTCACCCCTCCACTTT
>TRBJ2-1|-|TRBV11-2|TRBD2
CASSFLADPYNEQFF
TGTGCCAGCAGCTTTCTAGCGGACCCGTACAATGAGCAGTTCTTC
>TRBJ2-7|few|TRBV19|TRBD1
CASRDGQGGSYEQYF
TGTGCCAGTAGGGATGGACAGGGGGGATCCTACGAGCAGTACTTC
>TRBJ2-7|few|TRBV7-6|TRBD2
CASSLVTSGGEQYF
TGTGCCAGCAGCTTAGTTACTAGCGGGGGTGAGCAGTACTTC
>TRBJ1-4|-|TRBV6-1|-
CASSRGWTNEKLFF
TGTGCCAGCAGCCGTGGGTGGACCAATGAAAAACTGTTTTTT
>TRBJ1-1|-|TRBV9|-
CASRNGGNTEAFF
TGTGCCAGCAGGAACGGGGGGAACACTGAAGCTTTCTTT
>TRBJ2-7|-|TRBV7-9|-
CASSPTGSSSYEQYF
TGTGCCAGCAGCCCAACCGGGTCCTCCTCCTACGAGCAGTACTTC
>TRBJ2-2|-|TRBV9|-
CASSAALGTNTGELFF
TGTGCCAGCAGCGCTGCCCTAGGGACGAACACCGGGGAGCTGTTTTTT
>TRBJ1-1|once|TRBV28|-
CASRLRMGAGTEAFF
TGTGCCAGCAGACTACGGATGGGGGCGGGGACTGAAGCTTTCTTT
>TRBJ1-6|-|TRBV27|TRBD1
CASSKDRVGVSPLHF
TGTGCCAGCAGTAAGGACAGGGTAGGTGTTTCACCCCTCCACTTT
>TRBJ1-1|-|TRBV7-6|-
CASSLAVGGYTEAFF
TGTGCCAGCAGCTTAGCGGTCGGAGGGTACACTGAAGCTTTCTTT
>TRBJ1-4|-|TRBV18|TRBD1
CASSQGQNEKLFF
TGTGCCAGCTCACAGGGACAGAATGAAAAACTGTTTTTT
>TRBJ2-2|-|TRBV19|-
CASSIRMVRGSGELFF
TGTGCCAGTAGTATCCGTATGGTCCGAGGGTCCGGGGAGCTGTTTTTT